This record concerns one TCR beta chain sequence. Its antigen is unknown. CDR1 DFQATT and CDR2 SNEGSKA come from the germline V gene (reference sequence). The CDR3 extends over 11 amino acids. Trimming stripped 6 bases from V and 7 bases from J, with 12 bases between. The sample is drawn from a study of OX40 agonist ivuxolimab in advanced cancers. Findings of the study overall: Normalized T-cell clonal expansion was also low in a subset of nonresponders. The antigens recognized by the expanded peripheral T cells, that is their antigen specificity, were not determined. Among the lowest levels of clonal expansion were found in partial responders at 0.1-3.0 mg/kg.

Repertoires were generated with immunoSEQ multiplex PCR, while TCRdb's copy carries only in-frame clones and drops some. This sample has 85,000 to 100,000 clones, with more than 85% found just once. Patients were ineligible given autoimmune disease history or systemic immunosuppression. Source: CD4+ or CD8+ T cells sorted from blood, taken in a trial of the OX40 agonist ivuxolimab. This chain links TRBV20-1 with TRBJ1-2; D not certain. This TCR came from an adult with an advanced solid tumor such as melanoma, head and neck, liver or kidney cancer. CDR3 bases: TGCAGTGCGCGCCAGCGGATTGGCTACACCTTC. This encodes CSARQRIGYTF.